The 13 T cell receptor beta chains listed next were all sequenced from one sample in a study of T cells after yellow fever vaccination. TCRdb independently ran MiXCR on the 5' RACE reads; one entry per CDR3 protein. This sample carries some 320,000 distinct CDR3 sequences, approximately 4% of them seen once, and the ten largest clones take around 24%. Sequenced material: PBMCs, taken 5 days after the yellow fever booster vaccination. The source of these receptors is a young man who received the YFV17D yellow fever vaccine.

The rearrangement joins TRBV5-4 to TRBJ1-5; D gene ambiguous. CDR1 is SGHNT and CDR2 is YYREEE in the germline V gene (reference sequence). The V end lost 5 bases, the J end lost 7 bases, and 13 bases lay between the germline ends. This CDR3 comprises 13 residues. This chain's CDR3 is CASSMGSRQPQHF. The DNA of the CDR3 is TGTGCCAGCAGTATGGGGTCTAGGCAGCCCCAGCATTTT. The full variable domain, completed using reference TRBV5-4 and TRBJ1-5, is ETGVTQSPTHLIKTRGQQVTLRCSSQSGHNTVSWYQQALGQGPQFIFQYYREEENGRGNFPPRFSGLQFPNYSSELNVNALELDDSALYLCASSMGSRQPQHFGDGTRLSIL.

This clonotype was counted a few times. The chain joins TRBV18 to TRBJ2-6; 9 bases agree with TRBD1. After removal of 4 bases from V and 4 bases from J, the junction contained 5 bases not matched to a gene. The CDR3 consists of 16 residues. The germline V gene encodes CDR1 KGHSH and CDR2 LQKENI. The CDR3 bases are TGTGCCAGCTCACGCACAGGGGGCACCGGGGCCAACGTCCTGACTTTC. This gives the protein CASSRTGGTGANVLTF.

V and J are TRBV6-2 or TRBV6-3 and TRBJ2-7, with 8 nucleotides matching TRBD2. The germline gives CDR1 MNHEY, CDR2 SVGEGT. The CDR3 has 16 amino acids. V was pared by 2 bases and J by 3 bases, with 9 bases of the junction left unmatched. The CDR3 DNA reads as TGTGCCAGCAGTTACGCCGGGGAGCGGGGGCGCTACGAGCAGTACGTC. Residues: CASSYAGERGRYEQYV.

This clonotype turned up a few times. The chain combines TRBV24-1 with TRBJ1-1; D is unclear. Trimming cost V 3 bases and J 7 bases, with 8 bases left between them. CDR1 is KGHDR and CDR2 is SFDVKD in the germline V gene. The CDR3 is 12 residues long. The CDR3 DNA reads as TGTGCCACCAGTGATGGTCTAGGTGAAGCTTTCTTT. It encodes CATSDGLGEAFF.

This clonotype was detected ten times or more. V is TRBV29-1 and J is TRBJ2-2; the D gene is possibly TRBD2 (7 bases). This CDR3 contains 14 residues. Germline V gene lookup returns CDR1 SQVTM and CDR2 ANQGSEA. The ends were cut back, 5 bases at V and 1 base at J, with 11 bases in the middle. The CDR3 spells CSVRRGGNTGELFF. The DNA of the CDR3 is TGCAGCGTTAGGAGGGGGGGGAACACCGGGGAGCTGTTTTTT.

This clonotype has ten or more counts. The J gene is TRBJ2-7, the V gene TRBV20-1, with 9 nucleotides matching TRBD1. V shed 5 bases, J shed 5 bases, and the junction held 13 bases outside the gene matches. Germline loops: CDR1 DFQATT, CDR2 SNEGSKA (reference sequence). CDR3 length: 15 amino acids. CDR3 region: CSAQSPTGGQNEQYF. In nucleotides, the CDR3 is TGCAGTGCTCAGTCCCCGACAGGGGGTCAGAACGAGCAGTACTTC.

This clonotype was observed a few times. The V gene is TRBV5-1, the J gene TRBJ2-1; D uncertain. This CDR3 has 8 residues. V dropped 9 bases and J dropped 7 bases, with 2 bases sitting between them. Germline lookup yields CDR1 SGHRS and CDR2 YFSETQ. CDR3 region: CAKNEQFF. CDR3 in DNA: TGCGCCAAGAATGAGCAGTTCTTC.

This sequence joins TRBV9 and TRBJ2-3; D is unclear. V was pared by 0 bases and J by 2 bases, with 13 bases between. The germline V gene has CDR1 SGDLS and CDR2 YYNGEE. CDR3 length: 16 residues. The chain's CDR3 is CASSVARVNPTDTQYF. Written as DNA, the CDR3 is TGTGCCAGCAGCGTAGCAAGAGTGAACCCCACAGATACGCAGTATTTT.

CDR3 protein: CASSLTGVEKLFF. As DNA, the CDR3 is TGTGCCAGCAGCTTAACCGGGGTAGAAAAACTGTTTTTT. The genes are TRBV7-9 and TRBJ1-4; D not certain. Germline lookup yields CDR1 SEHNR and CDR2 FQNEAQ (reference sequence). V was cut by 2 bases and J by 8 bases, with 9 bases left in between. The CDR3 totals 13 residues.

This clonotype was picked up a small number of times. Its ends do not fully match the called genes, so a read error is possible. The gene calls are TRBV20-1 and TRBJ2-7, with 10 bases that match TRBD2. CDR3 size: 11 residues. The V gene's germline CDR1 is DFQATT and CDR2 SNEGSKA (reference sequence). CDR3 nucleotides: TGCAGTGCCCCCGCTTCGGGGACTAGCGTTTTC. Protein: CSAPASGTSVF.

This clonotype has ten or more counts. The CDR3 protein is CASSLAVGQTQYF. CDR3 DNA sequence: TGTGCCAGCAGCTTAGCGGTTGGGCAGACCCAGTACTTC. The chain links TRBV7-6 to TRBJ2-5; no clear D. Germline V gene lookup returns CDR1 SGHVS and CDR2 FNYEAQ. The CDR3 has 13 amino acids. V shed 0 bases and J shed 6 bases, with 8 bases lying between them.

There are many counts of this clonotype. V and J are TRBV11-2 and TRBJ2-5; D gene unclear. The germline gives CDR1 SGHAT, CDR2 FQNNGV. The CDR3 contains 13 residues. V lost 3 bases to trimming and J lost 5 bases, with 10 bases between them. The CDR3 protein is CASSFNPAETQYF. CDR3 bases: TGTGCCAGCAGCTTTAACCCCGCGGAGACCCAGTACTTC. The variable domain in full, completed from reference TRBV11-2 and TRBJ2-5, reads EAGVAQSPRYKIIEKRQSVAFWCNPISGHATLYWYQQILGQGPKLLIQFQNNGVVDDSQLPKDRFSAERLKGVDSTLKIQPAKLEDSAVYLCASSFNPAETQYFGPGTRLLVL.

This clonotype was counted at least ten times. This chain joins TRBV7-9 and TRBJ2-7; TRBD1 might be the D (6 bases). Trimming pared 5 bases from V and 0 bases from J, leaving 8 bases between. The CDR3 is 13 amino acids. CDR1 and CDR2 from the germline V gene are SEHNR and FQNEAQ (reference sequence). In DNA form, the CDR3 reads TGTGCCAGCAGCGTGGACAGCTCCTACGAGCAGTACTTC. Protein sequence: CASSVDSSYEQYF.